Reported below is one T cell receptor (beta chain). Its antigen is still unknown. The data originate from a study of cytomegalovirus exposure and HLA in healthy donors. Study outcomes and limitations: Available immune exposure information was restricted to CMV serostatus only.

It was with 60 Vbeta and 13 Jbeta primers that the PCR ran. Repertoires were generated with immunoSEQ multiplex PCR, while TCRdb's copy carries only in-frame clones and drops some. Of around 200,000 clones detected, around 74% appear once; the ten largest clones hold around 3.1%. Whereas donors were nominally healthy upon sampling, unrecorded immune exposures were probable. From germline, CDR1 is SEHNR and CDR2 FQNEAQ (reference sequence). Trimming at V came to 4 bases and at J to 4 bases, leaving 1 base not matched to a gene. This CDR3 spans 12 amino acids. The chain combines TRBV7-9 with TRBJ2-7, with 7 bases aligning to TRBD1. The TCR was taken from a female donor in good health and CMV-seronegative. The source material was PBMCs. CDR3 DNA: TGTGCCAGCAGCTGGGGACAGTACGAGCAGTACTTC. Its protein product is CASSWGQYEQYF.